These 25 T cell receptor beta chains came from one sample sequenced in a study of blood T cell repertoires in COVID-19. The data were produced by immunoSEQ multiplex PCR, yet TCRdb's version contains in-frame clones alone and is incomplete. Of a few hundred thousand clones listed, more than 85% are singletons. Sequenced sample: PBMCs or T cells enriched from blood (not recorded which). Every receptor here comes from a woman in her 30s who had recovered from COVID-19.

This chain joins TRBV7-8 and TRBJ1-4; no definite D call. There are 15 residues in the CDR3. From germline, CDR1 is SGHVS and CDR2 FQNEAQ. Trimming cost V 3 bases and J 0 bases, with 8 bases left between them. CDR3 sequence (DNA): TGTGCCAGCAGCTTCGGGTTTGCAACTAATGAAAAACTGTTTTTT. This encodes CASSFGFATNEKLFF.

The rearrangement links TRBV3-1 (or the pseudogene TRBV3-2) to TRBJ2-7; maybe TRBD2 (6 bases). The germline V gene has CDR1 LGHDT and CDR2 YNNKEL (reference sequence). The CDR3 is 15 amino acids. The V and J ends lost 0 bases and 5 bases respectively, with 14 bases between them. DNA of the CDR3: TGTGCCAGCAGCCAAGAGGGACTGGAGGTCGACGAGCAGTACTTC. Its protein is CASSQEGLEVDEQYF.

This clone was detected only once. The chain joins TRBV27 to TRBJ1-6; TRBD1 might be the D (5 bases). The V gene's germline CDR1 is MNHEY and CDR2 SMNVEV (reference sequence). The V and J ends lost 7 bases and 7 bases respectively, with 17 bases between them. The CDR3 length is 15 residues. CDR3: CASTRLGGMNSPLHF. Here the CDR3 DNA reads TGTGCCAGCACAAGATTGGGGGGGATGAATTCACCCCTCCACTTT.

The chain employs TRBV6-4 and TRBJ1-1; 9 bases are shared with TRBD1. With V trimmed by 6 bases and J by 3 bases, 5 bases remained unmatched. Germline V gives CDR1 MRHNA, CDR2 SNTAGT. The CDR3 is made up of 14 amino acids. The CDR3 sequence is CASRQQGAYTEAFF. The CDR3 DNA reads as TGTGCCAGCAGGCAACAGGGGGCTTACACTGAAGCTTTCTTT.

CDR3 nucleotides: TGTGCCAGCTCACCGTCCAGGGGCAATGAAAAACTGTTTTTT. Translation gives CASSPSRGNEKLFF. This chain uses TRBV18 with TRBJ1-4; weak D call: TRBD1 (6 bases). Germline V gives CDR1 KGHSH, CDR2 LQKENI. Trimming cost V 3 bases and J 5 bases, with 10 bases left between them. The CDR3 contains 14 residues.

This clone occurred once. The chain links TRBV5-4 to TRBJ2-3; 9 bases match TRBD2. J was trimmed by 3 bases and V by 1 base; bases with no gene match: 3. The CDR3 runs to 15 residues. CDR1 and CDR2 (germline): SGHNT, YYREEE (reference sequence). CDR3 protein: CASSLSLAGTDTQYF. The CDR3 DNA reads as TGTGCCAGCAGCTTGTCCCTAGCGGGGACAGATACGCAGTATTTT.

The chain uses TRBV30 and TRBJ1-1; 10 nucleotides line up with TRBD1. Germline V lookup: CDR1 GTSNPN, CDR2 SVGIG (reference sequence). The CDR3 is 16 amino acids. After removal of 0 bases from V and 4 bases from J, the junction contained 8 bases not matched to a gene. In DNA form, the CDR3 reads TGTGCCTGGAGTGTACGAAGGGGACAGGGGCCCACTGAAGCTTTCTTT. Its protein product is CAWSVRRGQGPTEAFF.

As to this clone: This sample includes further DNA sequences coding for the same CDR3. The CDR3 region has the DNA TGCGCCAGCAGCTTGGCGGGAGACAGTTCCTACGAGCAGTACTTC. This gives the protein CASSLAGDSSYEQYF. The J gene is TRBJ2-7, the V gene TRBV5-1; tentatively, D is TRBD2 (6 bases). Germline V CDR1 and CDR2: SGHRS, YFSETQ. V was clipped by 0 bases and J by 1 base, with 11 bases between them. The CDR3 length is 15 residues.

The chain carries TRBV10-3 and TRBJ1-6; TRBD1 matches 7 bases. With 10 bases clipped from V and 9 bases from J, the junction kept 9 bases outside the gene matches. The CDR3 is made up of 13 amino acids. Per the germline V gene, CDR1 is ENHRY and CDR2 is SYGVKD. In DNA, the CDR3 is TGTGCCAGGCGGGACAGCGAAGGTTCACCCCTCCACTTT. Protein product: CARRDSEGSPLHF.

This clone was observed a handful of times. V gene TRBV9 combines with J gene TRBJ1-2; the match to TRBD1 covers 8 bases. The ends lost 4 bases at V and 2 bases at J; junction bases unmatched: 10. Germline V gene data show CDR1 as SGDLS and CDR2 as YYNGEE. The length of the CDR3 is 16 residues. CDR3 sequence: CASSPPLRTGNYGYTF. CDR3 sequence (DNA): TGTGCCAGCAGCCCCCCTTTGAGGACAGGGAACTATGGCTACACCTTC.

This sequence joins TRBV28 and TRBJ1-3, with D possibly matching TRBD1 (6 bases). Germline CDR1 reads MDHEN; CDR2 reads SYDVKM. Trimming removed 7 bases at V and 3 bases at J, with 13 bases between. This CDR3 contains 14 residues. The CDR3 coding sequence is TGTGCCAGCATCCCAGGGGCTTTTGGAAACACCATATATTTT. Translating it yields CASIPGAFGNTIYF.

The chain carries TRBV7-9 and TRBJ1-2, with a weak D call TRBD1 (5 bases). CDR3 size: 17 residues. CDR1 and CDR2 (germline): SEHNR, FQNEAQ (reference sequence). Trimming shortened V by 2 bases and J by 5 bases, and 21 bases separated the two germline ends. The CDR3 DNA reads TGTGCCAGCAGCTTAAGCGTGCGGAGGGCAGGGAAGTATGGCTACACCTTC. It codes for CASSLSVRRAGKYGYTF.

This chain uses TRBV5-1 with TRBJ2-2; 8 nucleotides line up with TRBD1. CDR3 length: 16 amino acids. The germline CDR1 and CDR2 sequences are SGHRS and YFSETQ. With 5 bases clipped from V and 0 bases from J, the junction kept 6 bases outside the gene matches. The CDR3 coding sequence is TGCGCCAGCAGTCCCCGACAGGGGACGAACACCGGGGAGCTGTTTTTT. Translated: CASSPRQGTNTGELFF.

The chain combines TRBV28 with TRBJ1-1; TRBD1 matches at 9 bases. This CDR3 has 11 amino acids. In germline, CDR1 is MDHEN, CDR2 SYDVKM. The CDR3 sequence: CVLQGAREAFF. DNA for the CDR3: TGTGTTTTACAGGGGGCCAGAGAAGCTTTCTTT.

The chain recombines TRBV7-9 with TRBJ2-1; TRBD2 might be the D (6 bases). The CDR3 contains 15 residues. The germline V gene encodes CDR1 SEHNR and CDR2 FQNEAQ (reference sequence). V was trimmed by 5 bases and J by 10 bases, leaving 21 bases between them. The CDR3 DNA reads TGTGCCAGCAGCATAAAGGAGGGTACGATAGGCGAGCAGTTCTTC. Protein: CASSIKEGTIGEQFF.

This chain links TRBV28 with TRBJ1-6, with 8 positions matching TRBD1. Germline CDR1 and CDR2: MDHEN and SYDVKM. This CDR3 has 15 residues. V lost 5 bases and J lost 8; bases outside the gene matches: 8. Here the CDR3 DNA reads TGTGCCAGCAGTCCCAGCAGGGGGCTTTATTCACCCCTCCACTTT. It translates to CASSPSRGLYSPLHF.

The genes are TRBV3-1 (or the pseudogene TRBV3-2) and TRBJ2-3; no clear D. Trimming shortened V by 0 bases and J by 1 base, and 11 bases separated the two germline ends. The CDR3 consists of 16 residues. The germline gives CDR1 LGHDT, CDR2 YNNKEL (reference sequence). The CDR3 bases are TGTGCCAGCAGCCAAGATCGGGTGGTAGGCACAGATACGCAGTATTTT. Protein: CASSQDRVVGTDTQYF.

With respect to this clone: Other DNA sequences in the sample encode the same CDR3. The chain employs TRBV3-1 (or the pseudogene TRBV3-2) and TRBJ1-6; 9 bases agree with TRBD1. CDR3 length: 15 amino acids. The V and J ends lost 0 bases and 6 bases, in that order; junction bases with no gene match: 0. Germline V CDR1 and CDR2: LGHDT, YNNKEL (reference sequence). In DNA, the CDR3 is TGTGCCAGCAGCCAAGAGACAGGGGGTAATTCACCCCTCCACTTT. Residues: CASSQETGGNSPLHF.

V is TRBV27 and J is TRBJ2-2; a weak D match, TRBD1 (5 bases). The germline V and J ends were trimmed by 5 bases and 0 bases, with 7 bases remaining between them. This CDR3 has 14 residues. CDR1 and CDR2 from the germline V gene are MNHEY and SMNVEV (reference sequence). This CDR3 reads CASSQGPNTGELFF. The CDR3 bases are TGTGCCAGCAGTCAGGGTCCGAACACCGGGGAGCTGTTTTTT.

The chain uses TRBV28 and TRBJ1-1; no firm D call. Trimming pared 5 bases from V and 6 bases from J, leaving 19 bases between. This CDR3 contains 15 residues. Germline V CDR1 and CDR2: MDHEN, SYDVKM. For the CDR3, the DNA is TGTGCCAGCAGTGAAGGAGGGTATTTGGGCGCTGAAGCTTTCTTT. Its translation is CASSEGGYLGAEAFF.

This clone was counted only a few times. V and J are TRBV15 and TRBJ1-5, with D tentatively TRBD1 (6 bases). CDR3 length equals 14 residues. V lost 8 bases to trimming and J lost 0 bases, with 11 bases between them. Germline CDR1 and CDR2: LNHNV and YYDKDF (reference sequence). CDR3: CATEEQGSNQPQHF. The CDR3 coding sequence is TGTGCCACCGAGGAACAGGGTAGCAATCAGCCCCAGCATTTT.

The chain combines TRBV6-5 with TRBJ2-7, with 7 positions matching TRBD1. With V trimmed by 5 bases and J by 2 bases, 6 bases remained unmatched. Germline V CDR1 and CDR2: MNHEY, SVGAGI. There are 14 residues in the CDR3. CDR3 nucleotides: TGTGCCAGCAGTCACGGGACAGAAACCTACGAGCAGTACTTC. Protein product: CASSHGTETYEQYF.

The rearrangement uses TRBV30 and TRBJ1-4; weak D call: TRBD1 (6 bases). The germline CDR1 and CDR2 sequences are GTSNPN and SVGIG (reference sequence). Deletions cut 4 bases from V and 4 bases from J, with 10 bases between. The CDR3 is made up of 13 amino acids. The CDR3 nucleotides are TGTGCCTGGATGACAGGTCTTAATGAAAAACTGTTTTTT. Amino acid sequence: CAWMTGLNEKLFF.

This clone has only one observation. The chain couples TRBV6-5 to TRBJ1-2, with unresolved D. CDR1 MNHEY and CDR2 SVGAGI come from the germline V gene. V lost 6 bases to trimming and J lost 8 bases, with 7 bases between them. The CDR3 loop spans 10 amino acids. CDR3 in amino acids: CASRGSGYTF. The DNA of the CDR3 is TGTGCCAGCAGAGGGAGCGGCTACACCTTC.

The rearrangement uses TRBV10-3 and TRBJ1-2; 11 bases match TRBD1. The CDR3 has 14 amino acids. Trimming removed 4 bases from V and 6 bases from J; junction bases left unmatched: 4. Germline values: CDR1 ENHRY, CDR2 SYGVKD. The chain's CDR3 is CAISVDRGRHGYTF. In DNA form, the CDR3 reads TGTGCCATCAGTGTGGACAGGGGGCGACATGGCTACACCTTC.